The entry below gives a single TCR beta chain sequence along with its context. Antigen unknown. Repertoires were generated with immunoSEQ multiplex PCR, while TCRdb's copy carries only in-frame clones and drops some. The sample shows more than 150,000 clones, about 87% of them seen only once. This CDR3 spans 13 amino acids. Trimming shortened V by 8 bases and J by 7 bases, and 12 bases separated the two germline ends. The sample is drawn from a study of T cell responses to AZD1222 COVID-19 vaccine. Study-wide results and limits: The study reported that nearly half of spike-specific TCRs target unmutated variant regions. Donors were largely white British and mainly female; clonal diversity was possibly underestimated. Vaccine-associated CD4 TCRs spanned spike, dominant at 160-218 and 743-854. Sampled repertoires all dated from after the peak T cell response.

This receptor was obtained from an adult in good health. The sample consisted of peripheral blood, taken on day 0 of AZD1222 vaccination. V usage is TRBV12-3 or TRBV12-4 and J usage is TRBJ1-6; D not certain. The CDR3 loop is CASGLSENSPLHF. CDR3 nucleotide sequence: TGTGCCAGCGGCTTGTCCGAAAATTCACCCCTCCACTTT.